A selection of T cell receptor beta chains follows, all from one sample in a study of somatic mutations in cytotoxic T cells in rheumatoid arthritis. Profiling relied on immunoSEQ multiplex PCR, and the TCRdb table lists in-frame clones only, not all of them. The top ten clones hold 3.8% of a sample with 20,000 to 25,000 clones, approximately 81% of them seen once. The sample consisted of CD8+ T cells sorted from blood. These receptors originate from an adult with rheumatoid arthritis. The CDR3 runs from the conserved cysteine through the conserved F or W. The size entry is marked missing in some rows and otherwise reads once, few, many or a size class.

V gene,J gene,clone size,CDR3 protein
TRBV27,TRBJ2-1,-,CASSLSRPSGLPYNEQFF
TRBV2,TRBJ2-7,-,CASSDPDVASVGQYF
TRBV6-1,TRBJ2-5,-,CASSEGWVVGQETQYF
TRBV2,TRBJ2-1,once,CASSESGTNNEQFF
TRBV12-5,TRBJ2-1,-,CASGFGLGANEQFF
TRBV7-9,TRBJ2-1,-,CASSSPAGMPRRVNEQFF
TRBV6-6,TRBJ2-1,-,CASSFYSHHEQFF
TRBV9,TRBJ1-4,once,CASSAGTWSNEKLFF
TRBV5-4,TRBJ2-1,-,CASSFGGAYNEQFF
TRBV7-6,TRBJ1-4,-,CASSRRVWEKLFF
TRBV7-6,TRBJ1-1,-,CASSLHGTSEAFF
TRBV21-1,TRBJ1-2,-,CASSKPRRGEGYTF
TRBV7-9,TRBJ1-2,-,CASRGPLNYGYTF
TRBV29-1,TRBJ1-1,-,CSVAPMNTEAFF
TRBV6-6,TRBJ1-1,-,CASSYSKQNTEAFF
TRBV6-1,TRBJ2-1,-,CASSEWGGSYNEQFF
TRBV6-4,TRBJ2-1,-,CASSDARGQGLIEWEQFF
TRBV7-3,TRBJ2-3,-,CASSPGTSGGDLTDTQYF
TRBV28,TRBJ2-1,-,CASSYRVSYNEQFF
TRBV13,TRBJ2-7,-,CASSLGGVEQYF
TRBV27,TRBJ2-5,-,CASRPGLAGETQYF
TRBV6-6,TRBJ1-6,-,CASSPPGVNSPLHF
TRBV5-1,TRBJ2-3,-,CASLRDGADTQYF
TRBV27,TRBJ1-6,-,CASSILGTAPGTLHF
TRBV18,TRBJ1-1,-,CASSPGDRDRGFRKDWNTEAFF
TRBV10-3,TRBJ2-7,-,CAILIPGQGTNEQYF
TRBV4-1,TRBJ1-4,-,CASSQAGGKKLFF
TRBV4-1,TRBJ2-3,-,CASSQALSWVTDTQYF
TRBV5-1,TRBJ1-1,-,CASSLYGAEPDRGLGTEAFF
TRBV7-7,TRBJ2-3,-,CASKGGNF
TRBV10-3,TRBJ2-3,-,CAISAKGLAGGRDTQYF
TRBV13,TRBJ1-2,few,CASSNNRGRNYGYTF
TRBV2,TRBJ2-7,once,CASLEQGSYSYEQYF
TRBV19,TRBJ1-1,-,CASRSGPGGITEAFF
TRBV19,TRBJ1-2,-,CASSPTGSSGYTF
TRBV19,TRBJ2-7,-,CASSNSYEQYF
TRBV27,TRBJ2-7,-,CASSSRIIAGGAEQYF
TRBV7-9,TRBJ1-2,-,CASSLVFVGTYGYTF
TRBV4-1,TRBJ1-5,-,CASSQVRGLLNQPQHF
TRBV29-1,TRBJ2-2,once,CSGVGRGTGELFF
TRBV27,TRBJ2-7,-,CASRYITDYEQYF
TRBV7-2,TRBJ1-6,-,CASSLVGGAGAYNSPLHF
TRBV6-6,TRBJ2-7,-,CASTPTAHDAAYEQYF
TRBV6-6,TRBJ2-7,-,CASSYSEGYEQYF
TRBV28,TRBJ2-1,-,CASTPRRLAYNEQFF
TRBV7-6,TRBJ2-1,-,CASSLTYNEQFF
TRBV9,TRBJ2-7,once,CASSLTGGGHDEQYF
TRBV19,TRBJ2-4,once,CASSISGQGADIQYF
TRBV5-1,TRBJ2-1,-,CASSLTLAGGPNEQFF
TRBV5-1,TRBJ1-1,-,CASSPRTGITEAFF
TRBV4-1,TRBJ1-1,-,CASRTPMNTEAFF
TRBV15,TRBJ1-4,-,CATSISQGPSEKLFF
TRBV4-2,TRBJ2-7,-,CASSQGLAGGYEQYF
TRBV11-2,TRBJ2-1,-,CASSLVFGTDNEQFF
TRBV4-1,TRBJ2-1,few,CASSPQGSGGGGHGYNEQFF
TRBV6-1,TRBJ1-5,once,CASMSSRGGSGPQHF
TRBV5-1,TRBJ1-1,-,CASRSQGLNTEAFF
TRBV5-5,TRBJ2-5,-,CASSLSTGGEVGETQYF
TRBV7-9,TRBJ2-2,-,CASSPRTGKSTGELFF
TRBV6-6,TRBJ2-7,once,CASSRDTPGEQYF